The clone carrying this T cell receptor beta chain showed up just a few times. V was clipped by 4 bases and J by 2 bases; unmatched bases: 7. The CDR3 consists of 15 residues. The germline V gene encodes CDR1 LGHNA and CDR2 YSLEER. One entry per CDR3 protein results from TCRdb running MiXCR on the 5' RACE reads. The sample includes hundreds of thousands of distinct CDR3 sequences, about an eighth seen only once; the top ten take about 22%. This record comes from a study of T-cell memory formation after mild COVID-19. The V call is TRBV4-3, the J call TRBJ2-5; TRBD1 agrees at 7 bases. This receptor was taken from a man in his late teens or twenties who had mild COVID-19 (a few samples of this study predate the infection). Cell type and time point are not known. Sample: PBMCs or a T cell subset sorted from them (not recorded which). CDR3 in DNA: TGCGCCAGCAGCCGGGGGACAGAGCGACAAGAGACCCAGTACTTC. Translating gives CASSRGTERQETQYF.